These 31 T cell receptor beta chains originate from one sample sequenced in a study of molecular identifiers for immune sequencing clone quantification. Via MiXCR, TCRdb re-called the PCR reads, giving one row per CDR3 protein. This sample yields about 320,000 distinct CDR3 sequences, of which roughly a quarter are seen a single time; 0.74% belongs to the top ten. The specimen sequenced was naive CD8+ T cells from blood, with Jurkat cell RNA spiked in. Subset denoted: FACS-sorted CD8+CD4-CCR7+CD45RA+ naive T cells. These receptors all come from a human donor in good health. Some libraries in this study had Jurkat cell RNA spiked in.

Comments on this clonotype: Germline and junction disagree at one end, which may indicate a read error. The genes are TRBV12-3 or TRBV12-4 and TRBJ2-7; D remains ambiguous. This CDR3 is built from 15 residues. CDR3 region: CASSPSFSPAYKQYF. CDR3 in DNA: TGTGCCAGCAGCCCCTCTTTCTCCCCAGCCTACAAGCAGTACTTC.

This clonotype was picked up a small number of times. The CDR3 nucleotides read TGTGCCATTTCGAGGGGCGGGAGCTACAATGAGCAGTTCTTC. Its protein product is CAISRGGSYNEQFF. This rearrangement joins TRBV10-3 to TRBJ2-1; 7 positions agree with TRBD2. The CDR3 sequence is 14 residues long. Germline V gene data show CDR1 as ENHRY and CDR2 as SYGVKD. V shed 9 bases, J shed 3 bases, and the junction held 8 bases outside the gene matches.

This clonotype was found a few times. The chain employs TRBV10-3 and TRBJ2-7; no clear D. Germline V gene lookup returns CDR1 ENHRY and CDR2 SYGVKD. The V gene lost 3 bases and the J gene lost 4 bases, with 4 bases spanning the gap. CDR3 size: 11 residues. The CDR3 is CAISERYEQYF. The CDR3 nucleotides are TGTGCCATCAGTGAACGGTACGAGCAGTACTTC.

The table lists this clonotype with many counts. The chain employs TRBV12-3 or TRBV12-4 and TRBJ1-5; D not resolved. The V end lost 4 bases, the J end lost 6 bases, and 7 bases lay between the germline ends. This CDR3 contains 12 residues. The CDR3 protein is CASSSWGQPQHF. CDR3 DNA: TGTGCCAGCAGTTCTTGGGGTCAGCCCCAGCATTTT.

The sample holds a few counts of this clonotype. This sequence joins TRBV4-1 and TRBJ2-1; a possible D gene is TRBD2 (6 bases). The CDR3 runs to 13 residues. V was pared by 0 bases and J by 8 bases, with 8 bases between. Germline lookup yields CDR1 MGHRA and CDR2 YSYEKL. This CDR3 reads CASSQEWGDEQFF. CDR3 sequence (DNA): TGCGCCAGCAGCCAAGAATGGGGGGATGAGCAGTTCTTC.

V gene TRBV6-2 or TRBV6-3 combines with J gene TRBJ2-6; no firm D call. Germline V gene lookup returns CDR1 MNHEY and CDR2 SVGEGT. The CDR3 runs 12 residues. Between the trimmed V and J ends, which lost 10 bases and 4 bases, there was a span of 8 bases. The CDR3 is CATSRGANVLTF. The CDR3 nucleotides read TGTGCCACCTCTCGGGGGGCCAACGTCCTGACTTTC.

The chain has TRBV28 and TRBJ2-1, with TRBD2 identical over 10 bases. This CDR3 is 15 amino acids long. The junction had 9 bases not matched to a gene; V was cut back by 5 bases and J by 8 bases. CDR1 is MDHEN and CDR2 is SYDVKM in the germline V gene. The CDR3, as DNA: TGTGCCAGCAGTGTTCCCCTAGCGGGAGTGTATGAGCAGTTCTTC. Its translation is CASSVPLAGVYEQFF.

A word on this clonotype: Given the absence of the conserved phenylalanine or tryptophan at the CDR3 end, a read error is likely. CDR3 loop: CASSLGGYSNQPQHL. The CDR3 DNA reads TGTGCCAGCAGTTTAGGGGGATATAGCAATCAGCCCCAGCATCTT. The rearrangement uses TRBV27 and TRBJ1-5, with D tentatively TRBD1 (5 bases). Germline CDR1 reads MNHEY; CDR2 reads SMNVEV (reference sequence). The CDR3 is 15 amino acids. V lost 2 bases and J lost 0, with 8 bases in between.

V usage is TRBV7-2 and J usage is TRBJ1-2; D remains ambiguous. The germline gives CDR1 SGHTA, CDR2 FQGNSA. CDR3 size: 15 residues. V gave up 5 bases and J gave up 3 bases, with 16 bases separating them. The DNA of the CDR3 is TGTGCCAGCAGCGAGGGAGTAGTCGTTTACTATGGCTACACCTTC. Amino acid sequence: CASSEGVVVYYGYTF.

The chain couples TRBV28 to TRBJ2-2, with D perhaps TRBD1 (6 bases). Deletions cut 4 bases from V and 5 bases from J, with 14 bases between. Germline V lookup: CDR1 MDHEN, CDR2 SYDVKM. This CDR3 comprises 15 residues. CDR3 loop: CASSSSQGRTGELFF. The DNA of the CDR3 is TGTGCCAGCAGTTCCTCGCAGGGGCGGACCGGGGAGCTGTTTTTT.

CDR3 amino acids: CASSTGTDRGYEQYF. DNA for the CDR3: TGTGCCAGTAGTACTGGCACGGACAGGGGCTACGAGCAGTACTTC. V gene TRBV19 combines with J gene TRBJ2-7, with 9 bases matching TRBD1. This CDR3 has 15 residues. V lost 4 bases and J lost 3; bases outside the gene matches: 7. Per the germline V gene, CDR1 is LNHDA and CDR2 is SQIVND (reference sequence).

A remark on this clonotype: A much larger clone differs from this one at a single base, so this may be a read error. The chain couples TRBV12-3 or TRBV12-4 to TRBJ1-1; TRBD1 might be the D (6 bases). The CDR3 extends over 15 amino acids. V was clipped by 11 bases and J by 5 bases, with 24 bases between them. Here the CDR3 reads CAGLGLGQGRTEAFF. CDR3 DNA: TGTGCCGGCCTCGGACTAGGGCAGGGGAGGACTGAAGCTTTCTTT.

This clonotype was recorded many times. This sequence joins TRBV28 and TRBJ2-7, with D hard to call. The length of the CDR3 is 13 residues. Trimming left V 6 bases short and J 0 bases short, with 9 bases between. Germline V gene sequence: CDR1 MDHEN, CDR2 SYDVKM. The CDR3 DNA reads as TGTGCCAGCAGCCCGGTCGGCTCCTACGAGCAGTACTTC. It translates to CASSPVGSYEQYF. The full variable domain, rest sourced from reference TRBV28 and TRBJ2-7, is DVKVTQSSRYLVKRTGEKVFLECVQDMDHENMFWYRQDPGLGLRLIYFSYDVKMKEKGDIPEGYSVSREKKERFSLILESASTNQTSMYLCASSPVGSYEQYFGPGTRLTVT.

This clonotype was seen at least ten times. This chain connects TRBV28 to TRBJ2-3; 7 nucleotides line up with TRBD1. Per the germline V gene, CDR1 is MDHEN and CDR2 is SYDVKM. The CDR3 extends over 14 amino acids. V shed 5 bases and J 2 bases; nucleotides not matched to a gene: 4. The CDR3 sequence: CASSPGQYTDTQYF. In DNA, the CDR3 is TGTGCCAGCAGTCCGGGACAGTACACAGATACGCAGTATTTT. The whole variable domain, remainder taken from reference TRBV28 and TRBJ2-3, is DVKVTQSSRYLVKRTGEKVFLECVQDMDHENMFWYRQDPGLGLRLIYFSYDVKMKEKGDIPEGYSVSREKKERFSLILESASTNQTSMYLCASSPGQYTDTQYFGPGTRLTVL.

This clonotype occurred a few times. The rearrangement uses TRBV14 and TRBJ2-1, with TRBD2 matching 11 bases. Germline V gene data show CDR1 as SGHDN and CDR2 as FVKESK. This CDR3 has 16 amino acids. J gave up 10 bases and V 0 bases, and 8 bases lay outside the gene matches. This CDR3 reads CASSQDELAGGKEQFF. Written as DNA, the CDR3 is TGTGCCAGCAGCCAAGACGAATTAGCGGGAGGGAAGGAGCAGTTCTTC.

This chain connects TRBV30 to TRBJ2-7; no definite D call. The CDR3 runs to 14 residues. V was pared by 0 bases and J by 3 bases, with 12 bases between. From germline, CDR1 is GTSNPN and CDR2 SVGIG (reference sequence). The CDR3: CAWSVPPGLYEQYF. The CDR3, as DNA: TGTGCCTGGAGTGTACCCCCGGGCCTCTACGAGCAGTACTTC.

This clonotype was seen a handful of times. The J gene is TRBJ2-5, the V gene TRBV27, with D perhaps matching TRBD1 (6 bases). The CDR3 length is 15 residues. Per germline, CDR1 MNHEY and CDR2 SMNVEV (reference sequence). V gave up 5 bases and J gave up 5 bases, with 18 bases separating them. This chain's CDR3 is CASSAWLQGVETQYF. The CDR3 bases are TGTGCCAGCAGTGCCTGGTTACAGGGCGTCGAGACCCAGTACTTC.

This clonotype was seen a few times. The rearrangement joins TRBV27 to TRBJ2-5; no definite D call. V lost 2 bases and J 3 bases, leaving 7 bases between the germline ends. This CDR3 region has 13 residues. Germline CDR1 and CDR2: MNHEY and SMNVEV (reference sequence). CDR3 residues: CASSLGFKETQYF. CDR3 bases: TGTGCCAGCAGTTTAGGGTTCAAAGAGACCCAGTACTTC.

This clonotype appeared many times. The chain joins TRBV7-9 to TRBJ2-3; D may correspond to TRBD1 or TRBD2 (5 bases each). Germline V gives CDR1 SEHNR, CDR2 FQNEAQ (reference sequence). This CDR3 comprises 16 residues. Trimming stripped 2 bases from V and 3 bases from J, with 15 bases between. The CDR3 spells CASSLSEGMRTDTQYF. The DNA for the CDR3 is TGTGCCAGCAGCTTAAGTGAGGGGATGAGGACAGATACGCAGTATTTT.

This clonotype was seen ten or more times. The genes are TRBV13 and TRBJ2-1; D may be TRBD1 (6 bases). In germline, CDR1 is PRHDT, CDR2 FYEKMQ (reference sequence). The V gene lost 0 bases and the J gene lost 10 bases, with 13 bases spanning the gap. The CDR3 length is 14 residues. CDR3 region: CASSLGYGGGEQFF. DNA for the CDR3: TGTGCCAGCAGCTTAGGCTATGGGGGCGGGGAGCAGTTCTTC.

A few counts support this clonotype. V is TRBV9 and J is TRBJ2-7; the D gene is possibly TRBD2 (7 bases). V was cut by 3 bases and J by 4 bases, with 17 bases left in between. CDR1 SGDLS and CDR2 YYNGEE come from the germline V gene. There are 15 residues in the CDR3. Here the CDR3 reads CASSGDGGLLYEQYF. In DNA form, the CDR3 reads TGTGCCAGCAGCGGGGACGGGGGGCTACTTTACGAGCAGTACTTC.

This chain connects TRBV5-1 to TRBJ2-3; 7 bases map to TRBD1. J gave up 0 bases and V 0 bases, and 7 bases lay outside the gene matches. This CDR3 contains 17 residues. Germline CDR1 reads SGHRS; CDR2 reads YFSETQ. The CDR3 reads CASSLGRQGYSTDTQYF. For the CDR3, the DNA is TGCGCCAGCAGCTTGGGTCGACAGGGATATAGCACAGATACGCAGTATTTT.

Worth noting for this clonotype: This sequence may be a read error, since a much larger clone differs from it by one base. The chain has TRBV27 and TRBJ2-5, with a tentative D call TRBD1 (5 bases). CDR3 size: 14 residues. Germline V gene data show CDR1 as MNHEY and CDR2 as SMNVEV (reference sequence). The CDR3 sequence: CASSLGFGQEPQYF. Here the CDR3 DNA reads TGTGCCAGCAGCTTAGGATTCGGACAAGAGCCCCAGTACTTC.

The table lists this clonotype with a few counts. This rearrangement joins TRBV11-2 to TRBJ2-5; 8 bases match TRBD2. The CDR3 sequence is 14 residues long. The V segment lost 5 bases and the J segment 0 bases; nucleotides outside the gene matches: 2. From germline, CDR1 is SGHAT and CDR2 FQNNGV. CDR3 coding DNA: TGTGCCAGCAGCGGCGGGGGGTACCAAGAGACCCAGTACTTC. Translation: CASSGGGYQETQYF.

This clonotype has ten or more counts. The chain uses TRBV7-2 and TRBJ2-1, with D possibly called TRBD1 or TRBD2 (6 bases each). Trimming took 2 bases from V and 4 from J, leaving 12 bases between them. Germline lookup yields CDR1 SGHTA and CDR2 FQGNSA. The CDR3 consists of 15 residues. The CDR3 sequence: CASSLLGGSYNEQFF. The CDR3 coding sequence is TGTGCCAGCAGCTTATTGGGGGGCAGTTACAATGAGCAGTTCTTC.

This clonotype was seen at least ten times. This chain links TRBV28 with TRBJ2-2; 12 positions agree with TRBD2. The J segment lost 6 bases and the V segment lost 4 bases, leaving 3 bases of the junction unmatched. Germline CDR1 reads MDHEN; CDR2 reads SYDVKM. The CDR3 contains 15 residues. The CDR3 region has the DNA TGTGCCAGCAGTTGGACTAGCGGGATCGCCGGGGAGCTGTTTTTT. It translates to CASSWTSGIAGELFF.

This clonotype showed up many times. The CDR3 DNA sequence: TGCAGCGTTGAAGACCTTAACACTGAAGCTTTCTTT. Translation: CSVEDLNTEAFF. The V gene is TRBV29-1, the J gene TRBJ1-1, with unresolved D. V was pared by 0 bases and J by 2 bases, with 4 bases between. CDR3 length: 12 residues. Germline V gene lookup returns CDR1 SQVTM and CDR2 ANQGSEA.

DNA for the CDR3: TGCGCCAGCAGCCAAGAGGTCCCGGGGGGCACCTACGAGCAGTACTTC. Its translation is CASSQEVPGGTYEQYF. The V gene is TRBV4-1, the J gene TRBJ2-7, with D perhaps TRBD2 (7 bases). V was pared by 0 bases and J by 2 bases, with 14 bases between. Germline assignment: CDR1 MGHRA and CDR2 YSYEKL. The CDR3 loop spans 16 amino acids.

This clonotype appeared a few times. The chain combines TRBV7-9 with TRBJ2-4; a possible D gene is TRBD2 (6 bases). V was shortened by 1 base and J by 8 bases, with 18 bases between the two germline ends. The CDR3 extends over 16 amino acids. From germline, CDR1 is SEHNR and CDR2 FQNEAQ (reference sequence). For the CDR3, the DNA is TGTGCCAGCAGCTTAGGAGTCATGATGCGGGAAGACATTCAGTACTTC. This translates into CASSLGVMMREDIQYF.

Concerning this clonotype: A much larger clone differs by one base, so this may be a read error. The chain links TRBV29-1 to TRBJ2-3, with unresolved D. The CDR3 loop spans 13 amino acids. Germline values: CDR1 SQVTM, CDR2 ANQGSEA. CDR3 in DNA: TGCAGCGTTGATGGCTTGGGCACAGATACGCAGAATTTT. Translation: CSVDGLGTDTQNF.

The chain is built from TRBV3-1 and TRBJ2-7, with D uncertain. The CDR3 has 12 residues. Trimming removed 3 bases from V and 0 bases from J, with 3 bases in between. Germline CDR1 reads LGHDT; CDR2 reads YNNKEL (reference sequence). The DNA of the CDR3 is TGTGCCAGCAGCCACATCTCCTACGAGCAGTACTTC. It yields the protein CASSHISYEQYF.